A single sample is the source of the 14 T cell receptor beta chains below, sequenced in a study of CD8 T cells in ankylosing spondylitis. Regarding the study as a whole: Several highly homologous variants formed a TCR beta motif that appeared characteristic of ankylosing spondylitis blood.

Each CDR3 protein gets one entry after TCRdb re-called the 5' RACE reads with MiXCR. The sample lists a few hundred thousand distinct CDR3 sequences, 17% occurring once. Their specific antigens are unknown. Sequencing used blood, either unsorted or a sorted T cell fraction (not recorded which). The receptors come from a male donor with ankylosing spondylitis.

The chain links TRBV25-1 to TRBJ2-1; D tentatively reads TRBD1 or TRBD2 (6 bases each). The CDR3 has 14 residues. V lost 10 bases to trimming and J lost 10 bases, with 23 bases between them. From germline, CDR1 is MGHDK and CDR2 SYGVNS. The CDR3 is CATRDSGQGGEQFF. Here the CDR3 DNA reads TGTGCCACCCGGGACTCCGGGCAAGGGGGGGAGCAGTTCTTC.

This clonotype was counted between two and nine times. CDR3 residues: CASAGGTDTQYF. The CDR3 bases are TGTGCCAGCGCCGGCGGCACAGATACGCAGTATTTT. The chain links TRBV6-6 to TRBJ2-3; D is unresolved. The CDR3 sequence is 12 residues long. V lost 8 bases, J lost 1 base, and 7 bases lay in between. Germline V CDR1 and CDR2: MNHNY, SVGAGI (reference sequence).

The chain has TRBV11-2 and TRBJ1-3, with 7 bases aligning to TRBD1. The CDR3 consists of 15 residues. Germline lookup yields CDR1 SGHAT and CDR2 FQNNGV. The V gene end was trimmed by 1 base and the J gene end by 8 bases; junction bases not matched to a gene: 8. CDR3 DNA: TGTGCCAGCAGCTTAGGGGCAGGGGGTTTCGACACCATATATTTT. This sequence encodes CASSLGAGGFDTIYF.

Many counts were recorded for this clonotype. V and J are TRBV6-5 and TRBJ1-5, with D unclear. V lost 0 bases and J 3 bases, leaving 3 bases between the germline ends. CDR1 and CDR2 from the germline V gene are MNHEY and SVGAGI. The CDR3 loop spans 13 amino acids. CDR3 bases: TGTGCCAGCAGTTACTCTCCCAATCAGCCCCAGCATTTT. Translating it yields CASSYSPNQPQHF.

This clonotype was seen more than once but under ten times. The genes are TRBV6-1 and TRBJ1-2, with a tentative D call TRBD1 (5 bases). This CDR3 comprises 15 residues. The germline CDR1 and CDR2 sequences are MNHNS and SASEGT. V lost 7 bases to trimming and J lost 10 bases, with 25 bases between them. The CDR3 loop reads CASTQNGAYRGNYTF. For the CDR3, the DNA is TGTGCCAGCACCCAAAACGGGGCGTACCGCGGGAACTACACCTTC.

The rearrangement links TRBV15 to TRBJ1-1, with D hard to call. The CDR3 extends over 14 amino acids. Germline assignment: CDR1 LNHNV and CDR2 YYDKDF (reference sequence). The V gene lost 0 bases and the J gene lost 2 bases, with 7 bases spanning the gap. The CDR3 DNA sequence: TGTGCCACCAGCAGAGATCGAGTTAACACTGAAGCTTTCTTT. Translation: CATSRDRVNTEAFF.

The count of this clonotype is one. This chain connects TRBV7-9 to TRBJ1-2, with a weak D call TRBD1 (5 bases). Germline V lookup: CDR1 SEHNR, CDR2 FQNEAQ (reference sequence). The CDR3 loop spans 16 amino acids. The ends were cut back, 5 bases at V and 4 bases at J, with 20 bases in the middle. For the CDR3, the DNA is TGTGCCAGCAGCCCACCGGGTGGGGGGTTCGCCTATGGCTACACCTTC. Translation: CASSPPGGGFAYGYTF.

The chain couples TRBV6-2 or TRBV6-3 to TRBJ1-6; TRBD1 might be the D (5 bases). The V and J ends lost 10 bases and 5 bases respectively, with 24 bases between them. Germline lookup yields CDR1 MNHEY and CDR2 SVGEGT. CDR3 length: 17 amino acids. The CDR3 protein is CATGVRGPLTNNSPLHF. In nucleotides, the CDR3 is TGTGCCACGGGGGTTCGTGGGCCTCTTACAAATAATTCACCCCTCCACTTT.

The chain links TRBV19 to TRBJ2-1; TRBD1 aligns across 7 bases. The CDR3 is 14 residues long. Trimming took 4 bases from V and 3 from J; bases not matched to a gene: 3. Germline CDR1 reads LNHDA; CDR2 reads SQIVND (reference sequence). In DNA, the CDR3 is TGTGCCAGTAGTACCCGGGACAGCTACAATGAGCAGTTCTTC. Protein product: CASSTRDSYNEQFF.

As concerns this clonotype: One end of the junction is discordant with germline, which a read error may explain. This chain connects TRBV5-1 to TRBJ1-1, with TRBD1 matching over 12 bases. This CDR3 region has 16 residues. Germline CDR1 SGHRS, CDR2 YFSETQ. CDR3 sequence reads: CASSLGTGGLNTEAFF. In DNA, the CDR3 is TGTGCCAGCAGCTTAGGGACAGGGGGCCTGAACACTGAAGCTTTCTTT.

By share, this clonotype ranks as medium-sized. The chain uses TRBV29-1 and TRBJ2-2; D possibly corresponds to TRBD2 (7 bases). Germline V gene data show CDR1 as SQVTM and CDR2 as ANQGSEA. V was shortened by 5 bases and J by 5 bases, with 12 bases between the two germline ends. The CDR3 runs to 13 residues. CDR3 in DNA: TGCAGCGTTCACGGGGGGCGTACCGGGGAGCTGTTTTTT. Translation: CSVHGGRTGELFF.

This clonotype showed up just a few times. The CDR3 here is CASSRGKGVLETQYF. The CDR3 region has the DNA TGTGCCAGCAGCCGAGGGAAAGGGGTCTTGGAGACCCAGTACTTC. The rearrangement joins TRBV7-3 to TRBJ2-5; D possibly matches TRBD1 or TRBD2 (5 bases each). The CDR3 is made up of 15 amino acids. Germline CDR1 is SGHTA and CDR2 is FQGTGA. Trimming took off 5 bases at V and 5 bases at J, with 18 bases between the two ends.

This clonotype was seen a few times. This may come from a read error, since a much larger clone is one base off. The V and J genes are TRBV20-1 and TRBJ1-1; D is perhaps TRBD1 (6 bases). This CDR3 comprises 12 residues. CDR1 is DFQATT, CDR2 SNEGSKA, per germline (reference sequence). Between the trimmed V and J ends, which lost 6 bases and 1 base, there was a span of 9 bases. The CDR3 loop reads CSAQTGNTEAFF. Here the CDR3 DNA reads TGCAGTGCCCAGACAGGGAACACTGAAGCTTTCTTT.

The V call is TRBV4-1, the J call TRBJ2-2; no reliable D call. CDR3 length: 14 amino acids. Deletions cut 1 base from V and 8 bases from J, with 11 bases between. The germline gives CDR1 MGHRA, CDR2 YSYEKL. The CDR3, as DNA: TGCGCCAGCAGCCAAGTGGTATGGGGTGGGGAGCTGTTTTTT. Protein: CASSQVVWGGELFF.